This TCR beta chain was recovered during a study of blood T cells in healthy people across ages. Findings of the study overall: What prevented conclusive comparison of naive and antigen-experienced cells was that PBMCs were unsorted. Strongly correlated with naive T cell percentage was TCR beta diversity.

Using a J-beta primer mix together with a sample-barcoded 5' primer, a second PCR was run for roughly 7 to 11 cycles. All cDNA molecules were each tagged by a template-switch adaptor with 12 random nucleotides. The study obtained at least 2.5 million CDR3-containing paired-end reads from every sample. MiXCR, run by TCRdb on the 5' RACE reads, gives a single entry per CDR3 protein. The profile shows 1.5 million to 2 million distinct CDR3 sequences, 28% of them singletons. The CDR3 is 16 residues long. Trimming pared 5 bases from V and 1 base from J, leaving 15 bases between. Germline CDR1 is SGHAT and CDR2 is FQNNGV. This clonotype was recorded at least ten times. Its target is not known.

The chain recombines TRBV11-2 with TRBJ2-4; D might be TRBD1 (6 bases). The sequence derives from a woman aged 25-40 years in good health. The sequenced material came from blood. The DNA of the CDR3 is TGTGCCAGCAGCCGTCTAATTCAGGGGGCCAAAAACATTCAGTACTTC. Protein: CASSRLIQGAKNIQYF.